This T cell receptor (beta chain) originates from a study of blood T cell repertoires in COVID-19. Study information: Material from acute and convalescent COVID-19 was sourced from the United States, Italy and Spain. T cells, B-cell-depleted T cells, or PBMCs provided the cDNA or gDNA that served as material.

In the original analysis: Estimates of nucleated cell counts were drawn from the amplification of reference gene primers. Assay used: immunoSEQ multiplex PCR; TCRdb lists only in-frame clones, some missing. That table gives V, J and clone size, and the DNA gave D and trimming. The sample has 90,000 to 150,000 clones, roughly 83% seen once. Trimming cost V 1 base and J 3 bases, with 15 bases left between them. This CDR3 contains 16 residues. The V gene's germline CDR1 is LGHNA and CDR2 YNFKEQ. The rearrangement joins TRBV4-2 to TRBJ1-2; D might be TRBD1 (5 bases). Sequenced input: peripheral blood. This receptor was identified in a woman of 80 years or more with acute or convalescent COVID-19. This CDR3 reads CASSQVSRGRDYGYTF. The CDR3 DNA reads as TGTGCCAGCAGCCAAGTATCAAGGGGCCGGGACTATGGCTACACCTTC.